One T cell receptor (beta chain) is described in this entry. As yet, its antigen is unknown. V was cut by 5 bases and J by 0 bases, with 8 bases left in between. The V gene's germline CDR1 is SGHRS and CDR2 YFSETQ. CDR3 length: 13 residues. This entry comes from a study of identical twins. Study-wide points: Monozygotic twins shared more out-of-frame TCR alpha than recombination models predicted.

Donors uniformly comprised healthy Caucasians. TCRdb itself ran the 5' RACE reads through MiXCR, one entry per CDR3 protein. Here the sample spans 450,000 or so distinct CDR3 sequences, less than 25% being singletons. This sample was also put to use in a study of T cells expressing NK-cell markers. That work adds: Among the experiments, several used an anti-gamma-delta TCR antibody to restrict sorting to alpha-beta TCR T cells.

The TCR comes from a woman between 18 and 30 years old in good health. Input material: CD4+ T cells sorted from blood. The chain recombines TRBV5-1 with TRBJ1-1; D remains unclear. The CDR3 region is CASREVLNTEAFF. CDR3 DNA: TGCGCCAGCAGGGAGGTTTTGAACACTGAAGCTTTCTTT.